This entry lists 5 T cell receptor beta chains sequenced from one sample in a study of OX40 agonist ivuxolimab in advanced cancers. Data came from immunoSEQ multiplex PCR; TCRdb stores just in-frame clones and leaves some out. The sample yields over 40,000 clones, around 82% seen once. The material sequenced was CD4+ or CD8+ T cells sorted from blood, taken in a trial of the OX40 agonist ivuxolimab. Source of these receptors: an adult with an advanced solid tumor such as melanoma, head and neck, liver or kidney cancer.

The CDR3 DNA is TGTGCCAGCAGCATCGGGACTAGAGTCAATGAGCAGTTCTTC. It codes for CASSIGTRVNEQFF. The V gene is TRBV9, the J gene TRBJ2-1; 8 positions agree with TRBD2. V gave up 4 bases and J gave up 6 bases; unmatched junction bases: 6. The CDR3 has 14 residues. Germline values: CDR1 SGDLS, CDR2 YYNGEE.

The V and J genes are TRBV7-2 and TRBJ1-1; 9 bases are shared with TRBD1. The CDR3 loop spans 17 amino acids. Germline-derived CDR1 and CDR2 are SGHTA and FQGNSA. Losses at the gene ends were 7 bases for V and 10 bases for J; bases not matched to a gene: 22. The CDR3 DNA reads TGTGCCAGCACCACCTGGCCACAGGGGGCAGGGCCCCGGGCAGCTTTCTTT. Protein: CASTTWPQGAGPRAAFF.

The chain joins TRBV5-6 to TRBJ2-7, with D perhaps TRBD1 (5 bases). In germline, CDR1 is SGHDT, CDR2 YYEEEE. This CDR3 comprises 13 residues. Between the trimmed V and J ends, which lost 4 bases and 0 bases, there was a span of 8 bases. The CDR3 loop is CASSETVSYEQYF. DNA for the CDR3: TGTGCCAGCAGCGAGACAGTCTCCTACGAGCAGTACTTC. Full variable domain (missing parts from reference TRBV5-6 and TRBJ2-7): DAGVTQSPTHLIKTRGQQVTLRCSPKSGHDTVSWYQQALGQGPQFIFQYYEEEERQRGNFPDRFSGHQFPNYSSELNVNALLLGDSALYLCASSETVSYEQYFGPGTRLTVT.

The chain has TRBV27 and TRBJ2-7; 7 bases agree with TRBD1. The CDR3 has 15 amino acids. From germline, CDR1 is MNHEY and CDR2 SMNVEV (reference sequence). V trimming: 4 bases; J trimming: 3 bases; junction bases outside the gene matches: 9. The CDR3 protein is CASSYSGTAYYEQYF. The CDR3 region has the DNA TGTGCCAGCAGTTACTCAGGGACAGCTTACTACGAGCAGTACTTC.

The genes are TRBV19 and TRBJ2-7; 7 positions agree with TRBD1. This CDR3 comprises 15 residues. Looked up from germline, CDR1 is LNHDA and CDR2 is SQIVND (reference sequence). J lost 0 bases, V lost 1 base, and 3 bases had no gene match. CDR3 sequence: CASSIADRPSYEQYF. CDR3 sequence (DNA): TGTGCCAGTAGTATAGCGGACAGGCCCTCCTACGAGCAGTACTTC.